The source of this T cell receptor beta chain is a study of cytomegalovirus exposure and HLA in healthy donors. Broader study findings: In an earlier analysis, most TCR beta V segments were productive about 87% or about 30% of the time.

Notes on this clone: The antigen remains undetermined.

It was with 60 Vbeta and 13 Jbeta primers that the PCR ran. Data came from immunoSEQ multiplex PCR; TCRdb stores just in-frame clones and leaves some out. This sample has around 99,000 clones, with 77% found just once. The CDR3 totals 15 residues. Looked up from germline, CDR1 is LGHNT and CDR2 is FRNRAP. The V and J ends lost 6 bases and 9 bases respectively, with 21 bases between them. The specimen was PBMCs. The receptor was derived from a male donor in good health and CMV-seronegative. This rearrangement joins TRBV12-5 to TRBJ2-1, with D possibly TRBD2 on 6 matching bases. Here the CDR3 DNA reads TGTGCTAGTGGCAGACTAGTCTTTGGGTCCGGTGAGCAGTTCTTC. Translating gives CASGRLVFGSGEQFF.